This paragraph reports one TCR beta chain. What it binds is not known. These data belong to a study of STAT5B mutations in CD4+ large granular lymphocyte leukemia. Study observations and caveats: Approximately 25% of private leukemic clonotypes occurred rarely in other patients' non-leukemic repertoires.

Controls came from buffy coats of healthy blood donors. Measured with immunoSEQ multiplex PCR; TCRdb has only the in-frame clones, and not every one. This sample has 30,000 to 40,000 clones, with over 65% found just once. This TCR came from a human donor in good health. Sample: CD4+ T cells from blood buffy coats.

Here the CDR3 reads CASSLRGWLGEQYF. In DNA form, the CDR3 reads TGTGCCAGCAGCTTGCGGGGTTGGCTGGGGGAGCAGTACTTC. This chain links TRBV5-6 with TRBJ2-7; tentative D call: TRBD2 (5 bases). Trimming cost V 1 base and J 7 bases, with 15 bases left between them. Per germline, CDR1 SGHDT and CDR2 YYEEEE. CDR3 size: 14 residues.